The sequence of this T cell receptor beta chain was determined in a study of blood T cell repertoires in COVID-19. In its sample, this clone was seen a few times. The CDR3 contains 12 residues. Germline V gene sequence: CDR1 SEHNR, CDR2 FQNEAQ (reference sequence). V was trimmed by 5 bases and J by 7 bases, leaving 9 bases between them. Repertoires were generated with immunoSEQ multiplex PCR, while TCRdb's copy carries only in-frame clones and drops some. This table has around 240,000 clones, roughly 88% appearing once. The chain joins TRBV7-9 to TRBJ2-1, with D unclear. The sequencing input was peripheral blood. The clonotype originates from a woman aged 40 to 50 who had recovered from COVID-19. CDR3 region: CASSELENEQFF. CDR3 in DNA: TGTGCCAGCAGCGAGCTAGAGAATGAGCAGTTCTTC.